This T cell receptor (beta chain) was captured in a study of T cell responses to AZD1222 COVID-19 vaccine. Concerning this clone itself: Other nucleotide sequences in the sample specify the same CDR3.

The CDR3 has 12 residues. V lost 5 bases to trimming and J lost 1 base, with 5 bases between them. Germline lookup yields CDR1 MGHRA and CDR2 YSYEKL. Profiling relied on immunoSEQ multiplex PCR, and the TCRdb table lists in-frame clones only, not all of them. The sample yields about 180,000 clones, more than 80% seen once. The chain employs TRBV4-1 and TRBJ1-1; D is unresolved. This specimen was peripheral blood, taken on day 0 of AZD1222 vaccination. The TCR comes from an adult in good health. CDR3 in DNA: TGCGCCAGCAGCGCAACGAACACTGAAGCTTTCTTT. It translates to CASSATNTEAFF.